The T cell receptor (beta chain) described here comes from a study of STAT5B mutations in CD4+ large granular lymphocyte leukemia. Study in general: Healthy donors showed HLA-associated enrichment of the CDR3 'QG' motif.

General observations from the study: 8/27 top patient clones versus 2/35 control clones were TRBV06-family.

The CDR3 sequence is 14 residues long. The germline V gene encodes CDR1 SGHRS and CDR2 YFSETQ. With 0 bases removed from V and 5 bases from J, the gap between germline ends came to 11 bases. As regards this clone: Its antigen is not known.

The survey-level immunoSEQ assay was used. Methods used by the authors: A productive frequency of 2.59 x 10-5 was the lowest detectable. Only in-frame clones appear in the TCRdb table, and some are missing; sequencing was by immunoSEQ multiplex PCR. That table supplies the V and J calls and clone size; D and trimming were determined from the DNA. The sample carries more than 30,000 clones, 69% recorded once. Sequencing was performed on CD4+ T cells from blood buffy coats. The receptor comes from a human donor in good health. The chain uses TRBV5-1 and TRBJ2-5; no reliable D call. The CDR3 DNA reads TGCGCCAGCAGCTTGGAACAGTCTGGGGAGACCCAGTACTTC. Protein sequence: CASSLEQSGETQYF.